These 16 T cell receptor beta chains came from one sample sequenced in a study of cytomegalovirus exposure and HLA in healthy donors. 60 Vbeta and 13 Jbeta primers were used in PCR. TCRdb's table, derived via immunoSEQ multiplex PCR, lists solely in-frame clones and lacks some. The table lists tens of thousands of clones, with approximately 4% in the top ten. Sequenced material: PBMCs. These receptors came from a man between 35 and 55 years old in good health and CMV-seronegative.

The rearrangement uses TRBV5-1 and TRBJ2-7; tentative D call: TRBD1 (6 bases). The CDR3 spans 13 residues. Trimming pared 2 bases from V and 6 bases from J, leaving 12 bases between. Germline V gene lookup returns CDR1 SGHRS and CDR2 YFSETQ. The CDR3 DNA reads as TGCGCCAGCAGCTTTACAGGGAACTTCGAGCAGTACTTC. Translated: CASSFTGNFEQYF.

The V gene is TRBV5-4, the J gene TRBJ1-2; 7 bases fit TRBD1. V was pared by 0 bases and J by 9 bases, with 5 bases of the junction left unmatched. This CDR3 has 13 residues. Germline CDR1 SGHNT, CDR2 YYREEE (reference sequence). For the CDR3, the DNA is TGTGCCAGCAGCTTGGAATCAGGGGGGAGCTACACCTTC. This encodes CASSLESGGSYTF.

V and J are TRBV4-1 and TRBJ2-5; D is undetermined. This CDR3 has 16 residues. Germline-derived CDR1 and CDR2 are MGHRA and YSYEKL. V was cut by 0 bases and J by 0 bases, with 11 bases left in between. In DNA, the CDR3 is TGCGCCAGCAGCCAAGAAAGTTTGGAGTACCAAGAGACCCAGTACTTC. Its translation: CASSQESLEYQETQYF.

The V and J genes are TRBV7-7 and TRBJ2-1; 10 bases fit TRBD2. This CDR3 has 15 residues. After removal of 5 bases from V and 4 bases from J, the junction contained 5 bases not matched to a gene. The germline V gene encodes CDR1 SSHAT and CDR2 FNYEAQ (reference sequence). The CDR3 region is CASSQGLAEYNEQFF. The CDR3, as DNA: TGTGCCAGCAGCCAAGGACTAGCGGAATACAATGAGCAGTTCTTC.

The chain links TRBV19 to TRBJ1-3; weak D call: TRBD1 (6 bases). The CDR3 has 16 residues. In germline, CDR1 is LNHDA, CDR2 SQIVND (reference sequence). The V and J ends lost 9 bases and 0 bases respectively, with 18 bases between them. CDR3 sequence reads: CARSSPDRTSGNTIYF. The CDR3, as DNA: TGTGCCAGATCCTCACCCGACAGGACCTCTGGAAACACCATATATTTT.

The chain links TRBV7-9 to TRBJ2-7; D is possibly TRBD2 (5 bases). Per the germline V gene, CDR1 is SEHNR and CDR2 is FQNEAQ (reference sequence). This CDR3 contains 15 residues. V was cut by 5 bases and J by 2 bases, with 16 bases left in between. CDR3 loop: CASSPVRGPPYEQYF. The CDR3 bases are TGTGCCAGCAGCCCAGTACGAGGGCCCCCCTACGAGCAGTACTTC.

CDR3 in DNA: TGTGCCAGCAGCTTAGTAGCAGGGGGCCTCAAGAGGACTGAAGCTTTCTTT. Its protein product is CASSLVAGGLKRTEAFF. The rearrangement uses TRBV7-2 and TRBJ1-1, with TRBD1 identical over 8 bases. Trimming took 1 base from V and 5 from J; bases not matched to a gene: 12. This CDR3 is built from 17 residues. Germline CDR1 is SGHTA and CDR2 is FQGNSA. Complete variable domain (other parts from reference TRBV7-2 and TRBJ1-1): GAGVSQSPSNKVTEKGKDVELRCDPISGHTALYWYRQSLGQGLEFLIYFQGNSAPDKSGLPSDRFSAERTGGSVSTLTIQRTQQEDSAVYLCASSLVAGGLKRTEAFFGQGTRLTVV.

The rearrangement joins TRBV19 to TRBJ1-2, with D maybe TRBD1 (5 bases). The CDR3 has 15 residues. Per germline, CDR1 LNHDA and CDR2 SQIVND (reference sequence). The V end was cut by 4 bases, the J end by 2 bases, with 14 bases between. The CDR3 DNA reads TGTGCCAGTAGTAGTTGGCGGGACTCCAACTATGGCTACACCTTC. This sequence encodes CASSSWRDSNYGYTF.

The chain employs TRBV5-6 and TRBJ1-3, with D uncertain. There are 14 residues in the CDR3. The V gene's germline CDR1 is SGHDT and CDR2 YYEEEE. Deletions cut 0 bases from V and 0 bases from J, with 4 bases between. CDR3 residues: CASSLDSSGNTIYF. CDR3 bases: TGTGCCAGCAGCTTGGACAGCTCTGGAAACACCATATATTTT.

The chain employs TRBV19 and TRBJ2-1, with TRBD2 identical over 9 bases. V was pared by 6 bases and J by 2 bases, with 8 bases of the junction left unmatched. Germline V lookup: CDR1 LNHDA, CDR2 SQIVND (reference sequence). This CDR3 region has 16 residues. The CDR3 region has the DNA TGTGCCAGTAGGGAAGCTAGCGGGACAACCTACAATGAGCAGTTCTTC. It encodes CASREASGTTYNEQFF.

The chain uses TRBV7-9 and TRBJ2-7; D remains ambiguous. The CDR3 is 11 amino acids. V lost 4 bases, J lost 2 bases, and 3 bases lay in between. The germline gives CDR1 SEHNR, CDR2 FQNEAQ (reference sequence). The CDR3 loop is CASSSAYEQYF. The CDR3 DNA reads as TGTGCCAGCAGCTCAGCCTACGAGCAGTACTTC.

The chain's CDR3 is CASSPPSGANYGYTF. The DNA for the CDR3 is TGTGCCAGCTCACCACCGTCAGGGGCTAACTATGGCTACACCTTC. The chain couples TRBV18 to TRBJ1-2, with D maybe TRBD1 (6 bases). Trimming pared 0 bases from V and 0 bases from J, leaving 8 bases between. The V gene's germline CDR1 is KGHSH and CDR2 LQKENI. The CDR3 runs 15 residues.

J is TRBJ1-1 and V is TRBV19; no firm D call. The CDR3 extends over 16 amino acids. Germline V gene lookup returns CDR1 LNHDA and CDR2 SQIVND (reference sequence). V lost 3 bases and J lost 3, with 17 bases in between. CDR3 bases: TGTGCCAGTAGTATGAGGAGGGTGGGGAGGGACACTGAAGCTTTCTTT. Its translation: CASSMRRVGRDTEAFF. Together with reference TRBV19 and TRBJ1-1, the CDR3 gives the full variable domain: DGGITQSPKYLFRKEGQNVTLSCEQNLNHDAMYWYRQDPGQGLRLIYYSQIVNDFQKGDIAEGYSVSREKKESFPLTVTSAQKNPTAFYLCASSMRRVGRDTEAFFGQGTRLTVV.

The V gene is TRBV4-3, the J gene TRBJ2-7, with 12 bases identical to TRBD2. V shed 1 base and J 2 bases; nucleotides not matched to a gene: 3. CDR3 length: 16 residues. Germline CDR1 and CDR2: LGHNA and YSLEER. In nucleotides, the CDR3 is TGCGCCAGCAGCCAAGTCCTAGCGGGAGGGCCCTACGAGCAGTACTTC. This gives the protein CASSQVLAGGPYEQYF.

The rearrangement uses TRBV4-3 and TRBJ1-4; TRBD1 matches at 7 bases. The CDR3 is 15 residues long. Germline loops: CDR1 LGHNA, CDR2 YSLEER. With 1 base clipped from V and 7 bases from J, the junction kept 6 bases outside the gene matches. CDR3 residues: CASSQGQGWGEKLFF. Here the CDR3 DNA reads TGCGCCAGCAGCCAAGGACAGGGATGGGGTGAAAAACTGTTTTTT.

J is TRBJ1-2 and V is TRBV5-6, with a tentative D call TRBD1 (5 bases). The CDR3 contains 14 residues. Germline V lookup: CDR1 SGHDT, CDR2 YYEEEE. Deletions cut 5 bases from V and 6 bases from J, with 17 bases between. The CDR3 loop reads CASSRSGFMDGYTF. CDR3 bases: TGTGCCAGCAGTAGGTCAGGGTTTATGGATGGCTACACCTTC.